Shown below are 18 T cell receptor beta chains from a single sample sequenced in a study of cytomegalovirus exposure and HLA in healthy donors. PCR primers comprised 60 Vbeta and 13 Jbeta primers. TCRdb's table, derived via immunoSEQ multiplex PCR, lists solely in-frame clones and lacks some. The sample records 150,000 to 200,000 clones, roughly 77% being singletons. Material for sequencing was PBMCs. The receptor source for this set is a woman aged 45 to 65 in good health and CMV-seronegative.

V is TRBV4-2 and J is TRBJ2-3; TRBD2 might be the D (6 bases). The length of the CDR3 is 16 residues. Trimming removed 0 bases from V and 4 bases from J, with 14 bases in between. The germline V gene encodes CDR1 LGHNA and CDR2 YNFKEQ. CDR3 sequence: CASSQDSARDPDTQYF. The CDR3 nucleotides are TGTGCCAGCAGCCAAGACTCAGCGCGGGATCCAGATACGCAGTATTTT.

The chain is built from TRBV6-1 and TRBJ1-5, with 8 nucleotides matching TRBD1. CDR3 length: 14 residues. Germline values: CDR1 MNHNS, CDR2 SASEGT. Trimming cost V 3 bases and J 4 bases; bases outside gene matches: 2. CDR3 in amino acids: CASSDGTGNQPQHF. In nucleotides, the CDR3 is TGTGCCAGCAGTGACGGGACAGGTAATCAGCCCCAGCATTTT.

The chain carries TRBV29-1 and TRBJ2-1, with 8 bases identical to TRBD2. Germline trimming cut 8 bases from V and 9 bases from J; bases unmatched to any gene: 12. Germline lookup yields CDR1 SQVTM and CDR2 ANQGSEA. This CDR3 comprises 13 residues. The CDR3 is CSMGRAREGEQFF. CDR3 nucleotides: TGCAGCATGGGGAGGGCTCGGGAGGGTGAGCAGTTCTTC.

CDR3 sequence: CASSFVGTGVTADGYTF. The CDR3 bases are TGTGCCAGCAGTTTTGTCGGGACAGGGGTAACTGCTGATGGCTACACCTTC. The genes are TRBV27 and TRBJ1-2; 10 bases are shared with TRBD1. CDR3 length: 17 amino acids. Trimming removed 3 bases from V and 6 bases from J; junction bases left unmatched: 13. Germline V CDR1 and CDR2: MNHEY, SMNVEV (reference sequence).

The chain has TRBV7-3 and TRBJ2-4, with D maybe TRBD2 (6 bases). The CDR3 consists of 14 residues. V was trimmed by 5 bases and J by 2 bases, leaving 10 bases between them. Germline CDR1 SGHTA, CDR2 FQGTGA. Written as DNA, the CDR3 is TGTGCCAGCAGCCTTGGAGGGTCCAAAAACATTCAGTACTTC. This gives the protein CASSLGGSKNIQYF. Full variable domain (rest looked up from reference TRBV7-3 and TRBJ2-4): GAGVSQTPSNKVTEKGKYVELRCDPISGHTALYWYRQSLGQGPEFLIYFQGTGAADDSGLPNDRFFAVRPEGSVSTLKIQRTERGDSAVYLCASSLGGSKNIQYFGAGTRLSVL.

V usage is TRBV11-3 and J usage is TRBJ1-1, with 8 bases aligning to TRBD1. The V gene end was trimmed by 9 bases and the J gene end by 4 bases; junction bases not matched to a gene: 10. Germline CDR1 reads SGHNT; CDR2 reads YENEEA. The CDR3 consists of 14 residues. CDR3 nucleotide sequence: TGTGCCAGGAGATTCACAGGGGGGTCCACTGAAGCTTTCTTT. Protein sequence: CARRFTGGSTEAFF. Filled out from reference TRBV11-3 and TRBJ1-1, the complete variable domain reads EAGVVQSPRYKIIEKKQPVAFWCNPISGHNTLYWYLQNLGQGPELLIRYENEEAVDDSQLPKDRFSAERLKGVDSTLKIQPAELGDSAVYLCARRFTGGSTEAFFGQGTRLTVV.

The chain employs TRBV11-2 and TRBJ2-1, with 12 bases matching TRBD2. There are 16 residues in the CDR3. J gave up 7 bases and V 2 bases, and 6 bases lay outside the gene matches. CDR1 and CDR2 from the germline V gene are SGHAT and FQNNGV. CDR3 in amino acids: CASSLSTSGSGNEQFF. CDR3 sequence (DNA): TGTGCCAGCAGCTTATCGACTAGCGGGAGCGGAAATGAGCAGTTCTTC.

The CDR3 DNA reads as TGTGCCAGCAGTGCCGGCAGGGGCAATCAGCCCCAGCATTTT. The encoded protein is CASSAGRGNQPQHF. The chain is built from TRBV6-1 and TRBJ1-5, with a weak D call TRBD1 (5 bases). The CDR3 length is 14 residues. The germline V gene has CDR1 MNHNS and CDR2 SASEGT. V was pared by 4 bases and J by 2 bases, with 9 bases between.

This clone appeared many times. The J gene is TRBJ1-1, the V gene TRBV21-1; the table's D call TRBD1 went unverified against the DNA. TRBV21-1 is flagged as a pseudogene. The CDR3 extends over 15 amino acids. DNA of the CDR3: TGTGCCAGCAGCCCCCGGACAGGGACGAACACTGAAGCTTTCTTT. This encodes CASSPRTGTNTEAFF.

This sequence joins TRBV18 and TRBJ2-1, with D perhaps matching TRBD2 (5 bases). V was shortened by 6 bases and J by 5 bases, with 17 bases between the two germline ends. The germline CDR1 and CDR2 sequences are KGHSH and LQKENI. CDR3 length: 15 amino acids. CDR3: CASSPFSGSHNEQFF. The CDR3 coding sequence is TGTGCCAGCTCCCCTTTTTCTGGGAGCCACAATGAGCAGTTCTTC.

In regard to this clone: The junction departs from germline at one end; a sequencing error may be responsible. V is TRBV7-9 and J is TRBJ1-5; 10 positions agree with TRBD1. CDR1 is SEHNR, CDR2 FQNEAQ, per germline (reference sequence). The CDR3 runs 15 residues. Written as DNA, the CDR3 is TGTTCCAGCAGCTTTGACAGGGGGCCGCCTCAGCCCCAGCATTTT. This gives the protein CSSSFDRGPPQPQHF.

The J gene is TRBJ2-6, the V gene TRBV7-3, with a possible D match to TRBD1 (5 bases). V lost 8 bases and J lost 0, with 8 bases in between. There are 14 residues in the CDR3. The germline V gene has CDR1 SGHTA and CDR2 FQGTGA. The CDR3 bases are TGTGCCAGCTCCAGGGACTCTGGGGCCAACGTCCTGACTTTC. Its protein product is CASSRDSGANVLTF.

The rearrangement links TRBV27 to TRBJ1-4; 10 bases line up with TRBD1. The V and J ends lost 6 bases and 7 bases, in that order; junction bases with no gene match: 8. Germline-derived CDR1 and CDR2 are MNHEY and SMNVEV (reference sequence). This CDR3 comprises 15 residues. CDR3 nucleotides: TGTGCCAGCAGCTCGCCGGGACAGGGGACTGAAAAACTGTTTTTT. It codes for CASSSPGQGTEKLFF.

V is TRBV5-1 and J is TRBJ2-7; 9 nucleotides agree with TRBD1. CDR1 is SGHRS, CDR2 YFSETQ, per germline. CDR3 length equals 15 residues. The V and J ends lost 0 bases and 5 bases, in that order; junction bases with no gene match: 6. The CDR3 DNA is TGCGCCAGCAGCTTGGTGGGACAGGGAGCTAACGAGCAGTACTTC. As protein: CASSLVGQGANEQYF.

The rearrangement links TRBV6-5 to TRBJ1-2; D is perhaps TRBD1 (5 bases). The CDR3 sequence is 15 residues long. In germline, CDR1 is MNHEY, CDR2 SVGAGI. V lost 3 bases to trimming and J lost 2 bases, with 13 bases between them. The CDR3 coding sequence is TGTGCCAGCAGTTATTCCGGACGGGGGAACTATGGCTACACCTTC. Its translation: CASSYSGRGNYGYTF.

This chain joins TRBV5-4 and TRBJ1-2; TRBD1 is a possible D gene (6 bases). This CDR3 has 14 amino acids. CDR1 is SGHNT, CDR2 YYREEE, per germline (reference sequence). Trimming took off 2 bases at V and 6 bases at J, with 14 bases between the two ends. The CDR3 coding sequence is TGTGCCAGCAGCTTCCCAGGGGAGTTGAATGGCTACACCTTC. The encoded protein is CASSFPGELNGYTF.

The CDR3 is CASSPQGLAGADEQFF. The CDR3 DNA follows: TGTGCCAGCAGCCCCCAGGGACTAGCGGGGGCAGATGAGCAGTTCTTC. The chain carries TRBV6-4 and TRBJ2-1; 14 bases align to TRBD2. This CDR3 is built from 16 residues. V dropped 6 bases and J dropped 8; count of bases not matched to a gene: 9. CDR1 is MRHNA and CDR2 is SNTAGT in the germline V gene.

This chain uses TRBV4-3 with TRBJ1-2; D is unresolved. The CDR3 covers 13 residues. Trimming took 5 bases from V and 8 from J, leaving 15 bases between them. Germline values: CDR1 LGHNA, CDR2 YSLEER. The CDR3 nucleotides are TGCGCCAGCAGCGCAGAATTGAGGTTCGGCTACACCTTC. Translation gives CASSAELRFGYTF.